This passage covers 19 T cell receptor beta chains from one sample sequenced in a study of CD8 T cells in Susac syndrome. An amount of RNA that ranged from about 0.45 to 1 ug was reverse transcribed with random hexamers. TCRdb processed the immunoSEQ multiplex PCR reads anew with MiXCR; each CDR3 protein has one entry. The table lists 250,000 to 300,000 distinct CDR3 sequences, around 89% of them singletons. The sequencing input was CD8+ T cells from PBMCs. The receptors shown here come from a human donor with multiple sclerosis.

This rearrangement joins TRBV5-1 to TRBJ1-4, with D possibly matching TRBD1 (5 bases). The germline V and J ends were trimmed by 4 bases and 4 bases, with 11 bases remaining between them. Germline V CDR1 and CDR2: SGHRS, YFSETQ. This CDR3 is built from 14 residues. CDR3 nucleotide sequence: TGCGCCAGCAGCCCCCAGGGCAGTAATGAAAAACTGTTTTTT. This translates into CASSPQGSNEKLFF.

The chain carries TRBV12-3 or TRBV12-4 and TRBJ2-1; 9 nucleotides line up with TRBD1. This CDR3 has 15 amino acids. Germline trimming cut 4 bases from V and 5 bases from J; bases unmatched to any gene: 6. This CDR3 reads CASSSWDRENNEQFF. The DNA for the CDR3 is TGTGCCAGCAGTTCCTGGGACAGGGAAAACAATGAGCAGTTCTTC.

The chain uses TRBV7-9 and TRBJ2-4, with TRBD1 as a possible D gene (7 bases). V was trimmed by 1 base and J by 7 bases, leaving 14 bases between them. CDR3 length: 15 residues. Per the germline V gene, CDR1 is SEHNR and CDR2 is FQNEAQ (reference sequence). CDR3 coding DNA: TGTGCCAGCAGCTTAGTCAAGGCAGGGGGGAACATTCAGTACTTC. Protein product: CASSLVKAGGNIQYF.

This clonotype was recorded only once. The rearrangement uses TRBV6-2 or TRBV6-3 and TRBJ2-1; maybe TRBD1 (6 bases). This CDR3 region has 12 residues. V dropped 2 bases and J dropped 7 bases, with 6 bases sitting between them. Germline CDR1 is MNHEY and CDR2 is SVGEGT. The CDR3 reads CASSYRGNEQFF. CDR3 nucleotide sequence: TGTGCCAGCAGTTACAGGGGGAATGAGCAGTTCTTC.

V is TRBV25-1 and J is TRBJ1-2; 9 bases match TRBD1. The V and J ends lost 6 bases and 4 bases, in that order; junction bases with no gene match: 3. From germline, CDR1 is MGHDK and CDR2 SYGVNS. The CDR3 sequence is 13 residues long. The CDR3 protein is CASRQQGAYGYTF. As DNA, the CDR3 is TGTGCCAGCAGGCAACAGGGGGCCTATGGCTACACCTTC.

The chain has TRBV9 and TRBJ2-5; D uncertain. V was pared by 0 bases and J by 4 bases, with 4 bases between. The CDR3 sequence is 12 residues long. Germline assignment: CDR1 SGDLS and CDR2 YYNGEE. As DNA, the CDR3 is TGTGCCAGCAGCGTAGAAGGAGAGACCCAGTACTTC. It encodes CASSVEGETQYF.

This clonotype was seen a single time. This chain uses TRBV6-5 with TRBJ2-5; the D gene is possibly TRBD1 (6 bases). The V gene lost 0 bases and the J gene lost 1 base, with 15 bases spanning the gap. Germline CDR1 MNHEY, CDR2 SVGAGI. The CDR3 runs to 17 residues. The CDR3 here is CASSYSTILGAQETQYF. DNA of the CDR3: TGTGCCAGCAGTTACTCGACGATTTTGGGGGCCCAAGAGACCCAGTACTTC.

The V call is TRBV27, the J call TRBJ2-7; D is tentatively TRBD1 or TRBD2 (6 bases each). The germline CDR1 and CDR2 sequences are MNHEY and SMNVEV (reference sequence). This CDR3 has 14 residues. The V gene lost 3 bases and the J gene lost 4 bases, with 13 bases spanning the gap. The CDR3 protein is CASSFMEGGYEQYF. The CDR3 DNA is TGTGCCAGCAGTTTTATGGAGGGGGGTTACGAGCAGTACTTC.

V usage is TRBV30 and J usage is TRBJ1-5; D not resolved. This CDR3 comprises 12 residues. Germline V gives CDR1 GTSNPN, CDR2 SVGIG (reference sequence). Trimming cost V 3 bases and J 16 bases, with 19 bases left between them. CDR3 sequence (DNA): TGTGCCTGGAGCTCCGGGCCCGTGGAAAAACATTTT. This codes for CAWSSGPVEKHF. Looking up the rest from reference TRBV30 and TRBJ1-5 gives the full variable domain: SQTIHQWPATLVQPVGSPLSLECTVEGTSNPNLYWYRQAAGRGLQLLFYSVGIGQISSEVPQNLSASRPQDRQFILSSKKLLLSDSGFYLCAWSSGPVEKHFGDGTRLSIL.

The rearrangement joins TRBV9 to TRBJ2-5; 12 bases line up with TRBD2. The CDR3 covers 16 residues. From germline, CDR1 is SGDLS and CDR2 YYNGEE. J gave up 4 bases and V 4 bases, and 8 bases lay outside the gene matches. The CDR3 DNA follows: TGTGCCAGCAGCATGACTAGCGGGAGAGGCGGAGAGACCCAGTACTTC. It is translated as CASSMTSGRGGETQYF.

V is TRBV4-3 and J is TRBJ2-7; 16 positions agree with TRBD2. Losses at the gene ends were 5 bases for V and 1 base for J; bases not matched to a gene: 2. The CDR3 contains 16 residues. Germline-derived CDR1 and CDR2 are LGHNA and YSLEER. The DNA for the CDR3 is TGCGCCAGCAGCGAGGGACTAGCGGGAGGGTCCTACGAGCAGTACTTC. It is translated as CASSEGLAGGSYEQYF.

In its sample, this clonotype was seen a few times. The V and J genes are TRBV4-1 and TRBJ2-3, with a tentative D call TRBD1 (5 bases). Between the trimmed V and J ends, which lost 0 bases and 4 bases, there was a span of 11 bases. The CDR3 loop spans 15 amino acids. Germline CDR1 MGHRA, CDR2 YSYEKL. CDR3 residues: CASSQDRQGADTQYF. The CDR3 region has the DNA TGCGCCAGCAGCCAAGATCGGCAGGGTGCAGATACGCAGTATTTT.

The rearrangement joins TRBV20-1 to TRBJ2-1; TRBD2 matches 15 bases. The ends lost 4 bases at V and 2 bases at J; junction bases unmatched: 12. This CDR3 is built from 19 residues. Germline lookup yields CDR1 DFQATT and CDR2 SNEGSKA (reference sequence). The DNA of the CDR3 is TGCAGTGCTACAGGACCGGGACTAGCGGGAGGCCAGACCTACAATGAGCAGTTCTTC. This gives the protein CSATGPGLAGGQTYNEQFF.

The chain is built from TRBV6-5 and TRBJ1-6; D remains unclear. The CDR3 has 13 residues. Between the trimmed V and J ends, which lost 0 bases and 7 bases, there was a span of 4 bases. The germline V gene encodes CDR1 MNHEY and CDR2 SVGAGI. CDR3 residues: CASSYSANSPLHF. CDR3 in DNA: TGTGCCAGCAGTTACTCCGCGAATTCACCCCTCCACTTT.

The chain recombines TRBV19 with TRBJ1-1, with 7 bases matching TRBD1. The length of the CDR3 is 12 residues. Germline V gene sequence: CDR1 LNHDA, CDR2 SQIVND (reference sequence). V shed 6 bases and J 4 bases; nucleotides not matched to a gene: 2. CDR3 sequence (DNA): TGTGCCAGTAGAGAGGGGGCCACTGAAGCTTTCTTT. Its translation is CASREGATEAFF.

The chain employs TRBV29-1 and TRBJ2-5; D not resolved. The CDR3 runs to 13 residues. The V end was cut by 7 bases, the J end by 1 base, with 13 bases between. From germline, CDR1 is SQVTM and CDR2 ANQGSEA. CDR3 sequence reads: CSGRSSSQETQYF. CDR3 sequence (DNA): TGCAGCGGCAGGAGTTCGTCCCAAGAGACCCAGTACTTC. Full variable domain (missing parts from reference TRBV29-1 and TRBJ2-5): SAVISQKPSRDICQRGTSLTIQCQVDSQVTMMFWYRQQPGQSLTLIATANQGSEATYESGFVIDKFPISRPNLTFSTLTVSNMSPEDSSIYLCSGRSSSQETQYFGPGTRLLVL.

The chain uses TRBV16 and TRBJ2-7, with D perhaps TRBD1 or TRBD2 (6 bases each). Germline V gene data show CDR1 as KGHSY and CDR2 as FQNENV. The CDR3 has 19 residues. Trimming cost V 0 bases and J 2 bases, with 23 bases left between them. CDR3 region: CASSQSARGRGTYAYEQYF. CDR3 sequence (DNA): TGTGCCAGCAGCCAATCCGCCAGAGGTCGGGGGACATACGCCTACGAGCAGTACTTC.

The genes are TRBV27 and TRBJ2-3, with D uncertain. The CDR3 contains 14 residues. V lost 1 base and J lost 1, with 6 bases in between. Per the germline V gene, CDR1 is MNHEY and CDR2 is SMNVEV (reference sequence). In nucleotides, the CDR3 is TGTGCCAGCAGTTTATGGCAGGGCACAGATACGCAGTATTTT. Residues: CASSLWQGTDTQYF.

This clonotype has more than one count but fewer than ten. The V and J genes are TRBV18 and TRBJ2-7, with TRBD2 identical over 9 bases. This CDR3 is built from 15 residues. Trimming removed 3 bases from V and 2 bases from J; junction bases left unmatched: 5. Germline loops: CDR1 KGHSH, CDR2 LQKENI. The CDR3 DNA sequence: TGTGCCAGCTCACCTACTTTAGCGGGAGCCTACGAGCAGTACTTC. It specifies CASSPTLAGAYEQYF.